This paragraph covers one T cell receptor (beta chain) sequence. This sample was included in a study of T cell responses to AZD1222 COVID-19 vaccine. Measured with immunoSEQ multiplex PCR; TCRdb has only the in-frame clones, and not every one. The table lists over 100,000 clones, 90% to 95% of them singletons. Germline lookup yields CDR1 SNHLY and CDR2 FYNNEI. This CDR3 comprises 12 residues. V trimming: 10 bases; J trimming: 8 bases; junction bases outside the gene matches: 8. Source: peripheral blood, taken on day 0 of AZD1222 vaccination. The V and J genes are TRBV2 and TRBJ2-1; 7 nucleotides line up with TRBD2. This clonotype was sampled from an adult in good health. The CDR3 here is CATGLVSYEQFF. In DNA, the CDR3 is TGTGCCACCGGACTAGTTTCTTATGAGCAGTTCTTC. Full variable domain (rest looked up from reference TRBV2 and TRBJ2-1): EPEVTQTPSHQVTQMGQEVILRCVPISNHLYFYWYRQILGQKVEFLVSFYNNEISEKSEIFDDQFSVERPDGSNFTLKIRSTKLEDSAMYFCATGLVSYEQFFGPGTRLTVL.